This TCR beta chain was profiled in a study of human T cells and chemical hapten exposure. The overall study: 2% DPC was applied to approximately 2 cm by approximately 2 cm of upper inner arm skin for sensitization.

TCRdb processed the RACE reads anew with MiXCR; each CDR3 protein has one entry. Of about 120,000 distinct CDR3 sequences listed, roughly 14% are singletons. Germline assignment: CDR1 SEHNR and CDR2 FQNEAQ (reference sequence). This CDR3 spans 15 amino acids. Trimming took off 9 bases at V and 0 bases at J, with 18 bases between the two ends. As concerns this clonotype: Its antigen is currently unknown.

Findings and limits, study-wide: In comparison with controls, expanded TCRs gave rise to a significantly larger number of large CDR3 similarity clusters. All donors were alopecia patients, so their immunity may differ from that of healthy people.

This sample's time point: pre-sensitization, week 0. Treatment: therapeutic diphenylcyclopropenone sensitization with weekly scalp DPC. At every patch-test visit, blood was drawn before the patch test was applied. The sequencing used whole blood, collected in connection with sensitization to the hapten diphenylcyclopropenone (DPC). The TCR sequence derives from a woman between 18 and 30 years old with alopecia areata. Some clones in this sample may be carry-over from other donors' samples. The chain combines TRBV7-9 with TRBJ2-7; no clear D. The CDR3 nucleotides read TGTGCCAGGAGAGGACGATGGACCCCCTCCTACGAGCAGTACTTC. It translates to CARRGRWTPSYEQYF.